This is a list of T cell receptor beta chains from one sample in a study of regulatory T cells in long-lasting Graves disease. TCRdb reprocessed the multiplex PCR reads via MiXCR and lists one record per CDR3 protein. The sample has around 330,000 distinct CDR3 sequences, 15% to 20% seen once; the top ten hold about 40%. Here the sequenced sample was peripheral blood mononuclear cells (PBMCs), taken at new diagnosis, from a patient treated with antithyroid drugs. The receptors derive from a female donor with Graves disease. The CDR3 runs from the conserved cysteine through the conserved F or W. The order of the fields is clone size, V gene, D gene, J gene, CDR3 length, CDR3 protein, CDR3 DNA. D genes are given only for firm matches. Expanded clones are given a class, and other clones once, few, many or no size at all.

many	TRBV6-1	-	TRBJ2-3	14	CASSDYRVTDTQYF	TGTGCCAGCAGTGATTACAGGGTAACAGATACGCAGTATTTT
few	TRBV2	-	TRBJ2-2	13	CARAGENTGELFF	TGTGCCAGAGCAGGGGAGAACACCGGGGAGCTGTTTTTT
-	TRBV20-1	-	TRBJ2-4	16	CSAGGQWGSPKNIQYF	TGCAGTGCTGGCGGACAGTGGGGATCGCCCAAAAACATTCAGTACTTC
many	TRBV5-4	-	TRBJ2-2	12	CASSLFAGELFF	TGTGCCAGCAGCTTGTTTGCCGGGGAGCTGTTTTTT
few	TRBV5-4	-	TRBJ2-7	13	CASKTRTDYEQYF	TGTGCCAGCAAAACACGGACGGATTACGAGCAGTACTTC
many	TRBV12-3/TRBV12-4	-	TRBJ2-3	14	CASRRTQGADTQYF	TGTGCCAGCAGGCGAACCCAGGGCGCAGATACGCAGTATTTT
many	TRBV19	-	TRBJ1-2	13	CASGHSANYGYTF	TGTGCCAGTGGACACTCAGCTAACTATGGCTACACCTTC
few	TRBV5-6	-	TRBJ2-1	14	CASRESTGYNEQFF	TGTGCCAGCAGAGAATCCACAGGCTACAATGAGCAGTTCTTC
-	TRBV28	TRBD2	TRBJ2-1	16	CASSPIGLAKDNEQFF	TGTGCCAGCAGCCCTATCGGACTAGCGAAAGACAATGAGCAGTTCTTC
-	TRBV11-1	TRBD2	TRBJ2-1	18	CASSSRGLAGASYNEQFF	TGTGCCAGCAGCAGCCGGGGACTAGCGGGAGCTTCCTACAATGAGCAGTTCTTC
few	TRBV28	-	TRBJ1-1	11	CASTYITEAFF	TGTGCCAGCACTTATATCACTGAAGCTTTCTTT
many	TRBV2	-	TRBJ2-5	12	CASTTGQETQYF	TGTGCCAGCACGACAGGCCAAGAGACCCAGTACTTC
many	TRBV12-5	-	TRBJ1-1	14	CASCPPGGGTEAFF	TGTGCTAGTTGCCCTCCGGGGGGAGGCACTGAAGCTTTCTTT
many	TRBV6-5	-	TRBJ1-5	15	CASSSAGTPNQPQHF	TGTGCCAGCAGTTCCGCCGGGACACCTAATCAGCCCCAGCATTTT
many	TRBV5-1	TRBD2	TRBJ2-2	14	CAKVTSLNTGELFF	TGCGCCAAGGTGACTAGCCTTAACACCGGGGAGCTGTTTTTT
-	TRBV28	-	TRBJ2-5	17	CASSLLPPDRSQETQYF	TGTGCCAGCAGTCTCCTTCCCCCTGACAGGAGCCAAGAGACCCAGTACTTC
-	TRBV10-2	TRBD2	TRBJ2-1	15	CASIPPGGGYDEQFF	TGCGCCAGCATCCCCCCGGGCGGGGGTTACGATGAGCAGTTCTTC
-	TRBV20-1	-	TRBJ1-3	12	CSAWSPGNTIYF	TGCAGTGCCTGGTCCCCTGGAAACACCATATATTTT
many	TRBV2	-	TRBJ2-7	13	CASQDQRSYEQYF	TGTGCCAGCCAGGACCAACGCTCCTACGAGCAGTACTTC
-	TRBV20-1	-	TRBJ2-5	17	CSARDAGSGSGPETQYF	TGCAGTGCTAGAGATGCGGGGAGCGGGTCGGGCCCGGAGACCCAGTACTTC
-	TRBV12-3/TRBV12-4	-	TRBJ2-7	14	CASSETGSSYEQYF	TGTGCCAGCAGTGAGACAGGAAGCTCCTACGAGCAGTACTTC
-	TRBV28	TRBD1	TRBJ1-4	15	CASSLGQGANEKLFF	TGTGCCAGCAGTCTTGGACAGGGAGCTAATGAAAAACTGTTTTTT
few	TRBV19	TRBD1	TRBJ2-7	15	CASSIRGQVLYEQYF	TGTGCCAGTAGTATAAGGGGGCAGGTCCTCTACGAGCAGTACTTC
-	TRBV5-1	TRBD2	TRBJ2-2	17	CASSLGRTSGYTGELFF	TGCGCCAGCAGCTTGGGAAGGACTAGCGGATATACCGGGGAGCTGTTTTTT
many	TRBV25-1	-	TRBJ1-1	13	CASSEPWTTEAFF	TGTGCCAGCAGTGAACCGTGGACGACTGAAGCTTTCTTT
many	TRBV11-1	-	TRBJ2-3	12	CASSMGADTQYF	TGTGCCAGCAGCATGGGGGCAGATACGCAGTATTTT
many	TRBV5-1	TRBD2	TRBJ2-2	14	CASRDRGGTGELFF	TGCGCCAGCAGGGACCGGGGAGGGACCGGGGAGCTGTTTTTT
many	TRBV12-3/TRBV12-4	TRBD2	TRBJ2-4	15	CASSQGLAGANIQYF	TGTGCCAGCAGTCAGGGACTAGCGGGGGCAAACATTCAGTACTTC
-	TRBV28	TRBD2	TRBJ2-7	15	CASKARLAGGYEQYF	TGTGCCAGCAAGGCTAGACTAGCGGGTGGATACGAGCAGTACTTC
many	TRBV19	TRBD1	TRBJ1-4	15	CATREGGSTNEKLFF	TGTGCCACCCGGGAAGGGGGCTCGACTAATGAAAAACTGTTTTTT
few	TRBV5-6	TRBD1	TRBJ1-2	15	CASSFRQGIRYGYTF	TGTGCCAGCAGCTTCAGACAGGGTATACGGTATGGCTACACCTTC
many	TRBV4-1	TRBD2	TRBJ2-7	14	CASSIGGRANEQYF	TGCGCCAGCAGCATTGGCGGGAGGGCCAACGAGCAGTACTTC
many	TRBV12-3/TRBV12-4	TRBD1	TRBJ1-5	16	CASSSRRTGGNQPQHF	TGTGCCAGCAGTTCCCGGAGGACAGGGGGCAATCAGCCCCAGCATTTT
-	TRBV24-1	TRBD1	TRBJ1-5	14	CATARDRPLQPQHF	TGTGCCACCGCCCGGGACAGACCATTGCAGCCCCAGCATTTT
many	TRBV7-9	-	TRBJ2-3	12	CASSEMADTQYF	TGTGCCAGCAGCGAGATGGCGGATACGCAGTATTTT
-	TRBV20-1	-	TRBJ1-4	12	CSASVSYEKLFF	TGCAGTGCTAGTGTGTCTTATGAAAAACTGTTTTTT
many	TRBV24-1	-	TRBJ2-1	19	CATSDTGPRTSSSYNEQFF	TGTGCCACCAGTGATACGGGCCCCCGGACGTCGTCTTCCTACAATGAGCAGTTCTTC
many	TRBV7-6	-	TRBJ2-4	19	CASSSPERTEALAKNIQYF	TGTGCCAGCAGCTCACCTGAAAGGACCGAAGCCCTAGCCAAAAACATTCAGTACTTC
-	TRBV6-1	TRBD2	TRBJ2-7	15	CASTPGWRGGNEQYF	TGTGCCAGCACCCCGGGGTGGAGGGGAGGGAACGAGCAGTACTTC
many	TRBV28	-	TRBJ2-1	15	CASSLFGTQRGEQFF	TGTGCCAGCAGTTTATTCGGGACCCAGCGTGGTGAGCAGTTCTTC
few	TRBV5-5	-	TRBJ2-7	15	CASSLGLLGVYEQYF	TGTGCCAGCAGCTTGGGACTACTGGGGGTCTACGAGCAGTACTTC
many	TRBV7-8	-	TRBJ1-4	14	CASSSPGNWGKLFF	TGTGCCAGCAGCTCACCGGGGAACTGGGGAAAACTGTTTTTT
-	TRBV7-8	TRBD2	TRBJ2-7	16	CASSSWGGRAPYEQYF	TGTGCCAGCAGCTCCTGGGGCGGGAGGGCCCCCTACGAGCAGTACTTC
-	TRBV6-5	-	TRBJ2-7	15	CASSYSRDPSYEQYF	TGTGCCAGCAGTTACTCGAGGGACCCCTCCTACGAGCAGTACTTC
many	TRBV27	TRBD1	TRBJ1-5	14	CASRLGGSNQPQHF	TGTGCCAGCAGGCTAGGGGGCAGCAATCAGCCCCAGCATTTT
many	TRBV2	-	TRBJ2-2	14	CGSVPAPNTGELFF	TGCGGCTCAGTCCCCGCACCGAACACCGGGGAGCTGTTTTTT
few	TRBV6-1	TRBD1	TRBJ1-2	14	CASSVTGGVYGYTF	TGTGCCAGCTCCGTGACAGGGGGGGTCTATGGCTACACCTTC
-	TRBV20-1	-	TRBJ2-7	12	CSARGLGYEQYF	TGCAGTGCTAGAGGTCTCGGCTACGAGCAGTACTTC
many	TRBV28	-	TRBJ1-4	15	CASSLTRATNEKLFF	TGTGCCAGCAGTTTAACCAGAGCAACTAATGAAAAACTGTTTTTT
many	TRBV30	TRBD2	TRBJ2-2	15	CAWSVTGGRTGELFF	TGTGCCTGGAGTGTAACGGGAGGGAGAACCGGGGAGCTGTTTTTT
-	TRBV2	TRBD2	TRBJ2-1	13	CARSSGGDNEQFF	TGTGCCAGATCTAGCGGGGGGGACAATGAGCAGTTCTTC
many	TRBV28	TRBD2	TRBJ2-2	15	CASSLTGGPTGELFF	TGTGCCAGCAGTTTAACGGGAGGGCCCACCGGGGAGCTGTTTTTT
many	TRBV12-3/TRBV12-4	-	TRBJ1-4	14	CASSLGRSNEKLFF	TGTGCCAGCAGCTTGGGACGGAGTAATGAAAAACTGTTTTTT
many	TRBV12-3/TRBV12-4	-	TRBJ2-3	15	CASSLLGAATDTQYF	TGTGCCAGCAGTCTCCTCGGAGCGGCTACAGATACGCAGTATTTT
few	TRBV6-1	TRBD1	TRBJ1-5	17	CASSPDPGGNSNQPQHF	TGTGCCAGCAGTCCAGATCCAGGGGGGAATAGCAATCAGCCCCAGCATTTT
-	TRBV12-3/TRBV12-4	TRBD2	TRBJ2-1	15	CASSLEGGVRNEQFF	TGTGCCAGCAGTTTAGAGGGAGGGGTGCGCAATGAGCAGTTCTTC
many	TRBV28	-	TRBJ2-3	13	CASGSSSTDTQYF	TGTGCCAGCGGGAGCTCGAGCACAGATACGCAGTATTTT
few	TRBV25-1	-	TRBJ2-7	14	CASSEDRFWATQYF	TGTGCCAGCAGTGAAGACAGGTTCTGGGCTACTCAGTACTTC
-	TRBV4-1	TRBD1	TRBJ2-4	12	CASSQGARGLHF	TGCGCCAGCAGCCAAGGAGCGAGGGGGCTGCACTTC